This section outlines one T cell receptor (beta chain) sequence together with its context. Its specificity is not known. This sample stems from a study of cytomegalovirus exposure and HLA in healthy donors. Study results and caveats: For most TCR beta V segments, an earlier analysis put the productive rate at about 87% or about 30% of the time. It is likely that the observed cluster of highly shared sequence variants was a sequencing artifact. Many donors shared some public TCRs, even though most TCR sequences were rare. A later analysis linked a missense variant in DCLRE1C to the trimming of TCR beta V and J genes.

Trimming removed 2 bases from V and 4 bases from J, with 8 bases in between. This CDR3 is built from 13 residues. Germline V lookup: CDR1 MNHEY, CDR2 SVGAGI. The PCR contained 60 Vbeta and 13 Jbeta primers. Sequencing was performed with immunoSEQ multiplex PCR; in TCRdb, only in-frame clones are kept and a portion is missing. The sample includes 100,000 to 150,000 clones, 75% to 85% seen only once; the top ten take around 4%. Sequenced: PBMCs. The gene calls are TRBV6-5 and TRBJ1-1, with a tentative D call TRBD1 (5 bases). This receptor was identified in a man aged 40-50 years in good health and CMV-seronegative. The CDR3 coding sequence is TGTGCCAGCAGTTACGGGGGGGGCACTGAAGCTTTCTTT. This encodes CASSYGGGTEAFF.